The following is a T cell receptor beta chain sequence with its context. The data derive from a study of T cell responses to AZD1222 COVID-19 vaccine. The overall study: Whether given at about 4 or about 12 weeks, second doses were pooled.

Profiled with immunoSEQ multiplex PCR; TCRdb holds only in-frame clones, not every one. The table includes around 120,000 clones, approximately 90% detected once. This CDR3 has 15 residues. CDR1 MDHEN and CDR2 SYDVKM come from the germline V gene. Trimming took 7 bases from V and 4 from J; bases not matched to a gene: 5. The sequencing used peripheral blood, collected on day 0 of AZD1222 vaccination. This receptor was taken from an adult in good health. The V call is TRBV28, the J call TRBJ2-7; 15 bases line up with TRBD2. The CDR3 sequence: CASTLGLAGGYEQYF. In DNA form, the CDR3 reads TGTGCCAGCACCCTCGGACTAGCGGGAGGGTACGAGCAGTACTTC.